Listed here are 21 T cell receptor beta chains from one sample, sequenced in a study of metastatic and nonmetastatic thyroid tumors. Thyroid surgery was preceded by no treatment in any patient. TCRdb ran MiXCR on the PCR reads. The data contain about 69,000 clones, approximately 15% of them singletons. The sample was blood. The source is a male donor with papillary thyroid cancer or a benign thyroid nodule (not recorded which). Some clones in this sample may be carry-over from other donors' samples.

This clone was counted ten times or more. The gene calls are TRBV5-1 and TRBJ1-1; weak D call: TRBD1 (6 bases). Germline assignment: CDR1 SGHRS and CDR2 YFSETQ. This CDR3 is built from 15 residues. Trimming removed 5 bases from V and 1 base from J, with 15 bases in between. The CDR3 nucleotides are TGCGCCAGCAGGCCTGCCGGGACACCGAACACTGAAGCTTTCTTT. It is translated as CASRPAGTPNTEAFF.

This clone was picked up many times. The rearrangement uses TRBV20-1 and TRBJ2-3; D might be TRBD2 (6 bases). The V and J ends lost 3 bases and 0 bases respectively, with 19 bases between them. Germline CDR1 and CDR2: DFQATT and SNEGSKA (reference sequence). The CDR3 spans 17 residues. In DNA form, the CDR3 reads TGCAGTGCTAGTAAAATTGGGACTCTAGCGAGCACAGATACGCAGTATTTT. It encodes CSASKIGTLASTDTQYF.

This clone was counted at least ten times. V gene TRBV28 combines with J gene TRBJ2-2; maybe TRBD2 (5 bases). Germline V CDR1 and CDR2: MDHEN, SYDVKM. Trimming took off 5 bases at V and 0 bases at J, with 10 bases between the two ends. The CDR3 consists of 15 residues. CDR3 bases: TGTGCCAGCAGTCATCGGGGAGCGAACACCGGGGAGCTGTTTTTT. Residues: CASSHRGANTGELFF.

This clone was found many times. The chain employs TRBV27 and TRBJ1-1; no clear D. The ends were cut back, 4 bases at V and 4 bases at J, with 10 bases in the middle. CDR1 MNHEY and CDR2 SMNVEV come from the germline V gene (reference sequence). The length of the CDR3 is 13 residues. The CDR3: CASSWQDGTEAFF. CDR3 nucleotide sequence: TGTGCCAGCAGTTGGCAGGACGGCACTGAAGCTTTCTTT.

This clone was picked up a small number of times. The junction departs from germline at one end; a sequencing error may be responsible. This chain connects TRBV25-1 to TRBJ1-6, with unresolved D. The germline gives CDR1 MGHDK, CDR2 SYGVNS. There are 14 residues in the CDR3. CDR3 sequence: CAISDQGPNSPLHF. The CDR3 DNA reads TGTGCCATCAGTGATCAAGGACCCAATTCACCCCTCCACTTT.

The table lists this clone with a few counts. A single base separates this from a much larger clone, so it may be a read error. V gene TRBV7-3 combines with J gene TRBJ1-1; no clear D gene. The CDR3 extends over 15 amino acids. CDR1 and CDR2 (germline): SGHTA, FQGTGA. Deletions cut 1 base from V and 1 base from J, with 10 bases between. DNA of the CDR3: TGTGCCAGCAGCTTAAACCATAGCCCGAACACTGAAGCTTTCTTT. Translating gives CASSLNHSPNTEAFF.

This clone has at least ten counts. The chain is built from TRBV9 and TRBJ2-1; D unresolved. The CDR3 is 12 amino acids. Trimming removed 0 bases at V and 4 bases at J, with 2 bases between. Germline V gene data show CDR1 as SGDLS and CDR2 as YYNGEE. Written as DNA, the CDR3 is TGTGCCAGCAGCGTAGGTTACAATGAGCAGTTCTTC. Translated: CASSVGYNEQFF.

This clone was seen ten or more times. J is TRBJ1-1 and V is TRBV30; possible D gene TRBD1, 5 bases. Germline V CDR1 and CDR2: GTSNPN, SVGIG (reference sequence). Trimming pared 1 base from V and 4 bases from J, leaving 10 bases between. The CDR3 is made up of 13 amino acids. CDR3 sequence: CAWSDAGFTEAFF. CDR3 in DNA: TGTGCCTGGAGTGATGCAGGGTTCACTGAAGCTTTCTTT.

The sample holds many counts of this clone. The V gene is TRBV19, the J gene TRBJ2-1; 7 bases map to TRBD2. This CDR3 is 15 amino acids long. V gave up 3 bases and J gave up 10 bases; unmatched junction bases: 12. The germline CDR1 and CDR2 sequences are LNHDA and SQIVND (reference sequence). CDR3 sequence reads: CASSIRRLAANEQFF. DNA of the CDR3: TGTGCCAGTAGTATCAGGAGACTAGCCGCAAACGAGCAGTTCTTC.

About this clone itself: It may be a read error: a sequence one base away is much more abundant. The V gene is TRBV20-1, the J gene TRBJ2-3; maybe TRBD2 (5 bases). The CDR3 totals 12 residues. The ends were cut back, 4 bases at V and 4 bases at J, with 9 bases in the middle. The germline V gene has CDR1 DFQATT and CDR2 SNEGSKA (reference sequence). The CDR3 sequence is CSAKYGADTQYF. The CDR3 DNA reads as TGCAGTGCTAAGTACGGGGCAGATACGCAGTATTTT.

This clone was seen only a few times. A much larger clonotype is one base distant, so this may be a read error. V gene TRBV2 combines with J gene TRBJ2-5, with unresolved D. Germline V gives CDR1 SNHLY, CDR2 FYNNEI. The V gene lost 3 bases and the J gene lost 5 bases, with 13 bases spanning the gap. The CDR3 is made up of 14 amino acids. In DNA, the CDR3 is TGTGCCAGCAGTGAGATTGGGCAGGTGGAGACCCAGTACTTC. Its translation is CASSEIGQVETQYF.

This clone was detected only a few times. A much larger clone lies one base from this, so it may be a read error. The sample carries other DNA sequences with the same CDR3. This chain links TRBV20-1 with TRBJ2-5; D could derive from TRBD1 or TRBD2 (5 bases each). The CDR3 runs to 12 residues. Germline CDR1 and CDR2: DFQATT and SNEGSKA (reference sequence). CDR3 sequence reads: CSASRGEKTQYF. In DNA form, the CDR3 reads TGCAGTGCTAGTCGGGGCGAGAAGACACAGTACTTC.

This clone came up many times. The chain carries TRBV27 and TRBJ2-1; D tentatively reads TRBD1 or TRBD2 (6 bases each). Germline assignment: CDR1 MNHEY and CDR2 SMNVEV (reference sequence). This CDR3 is 15 amino acids long. V lost 2 bases and J 3 bases, leaving 11 bases between the germline ends. The CDR3 is CASSLVGGLYNEQFF. In DNA form, the CDR3 reads TGTGCCAGCAGTTTAGTTGGGGGGCTCTACAATGAGCAGTTCTTC.

This clone has only a few counts. The chain has TRBV12-3 or TRBV12-4 and TRBJ2-7, with D possibly matching TRBD2 (5 bases). V lost 6 bases and J 2 bases, leaving 14 bases between the germline ends. The CDR3 is 14 residues long. CDR3 residues: CASSLHGNPYEQYF. The DNA for the CDR3 is TGTGCCAGCAGCCTCCACGGGAATCCCTACGAGCAGTACTTC.

The genes are TRBV5-4 and TRBJ2-3; D is uncertain. The CDR3 has 12 residues. Trimming cost V 6 bases and J 7 bases, with 12 bases left between them. Per the germline V gene, CDR1 is SGHNT and CDR2 is YYREEE (reference sequence). The DNA of the CDR3 is TGTGCCAGCAACTCAGGTGGAAATACGCAGTATTTT. Protein sequence: CASNSGGNTQYF.

This clone appeared many times. This chain joins TRBV7-9 and TRBJ1-5; 8 bases match TRBD1. Per the germline V gene, CDR1 is SEHNR and CDR2 is FQNEAQ (reference sequence). The CDR3 is 15 residues long. V was clipped by 5 bases and J by 3 bases; unmatched bases: 6. The DNA of the CDR3 is TGTGCCAGCAGCCCCGGGACAGGTCTCAATCAGCCCCAGCATTTT. It encodes CASSPGTGLNQPQHF. Full variable domain (remainder filled in from reference TRBV7-9 and TRBJ1-5): DTGVSQNPRHKITKRGQNVTFRCDPISEHNRLYWYRQTLGQGPEFLTYFQNEAQLEKSRLLSDRFSAERPKGSFSTLEIQRTEQGDSAMYLCASSPGTGLNQPQHFGDGTRLSIL.

The rearrangement uses TRBV5-4 and TRBJ2-7, with a tentative D call TRBD2 (5 bases). The CDR3 contains 13 residues. Germline loops: CDR1 SGHNT, CDR2 YYREEE (reference sequence). The CDR3 loop reads CVSSLKDSNKQYV. CDR3 bases: TGTGTCAGCAGCTTGAAGGACTCCAACAAGCAGTACGTC.

This clone was seen a handful of times. A much larger clone sits a single nucleotide away, making a read error possible. The V call is TRBV14, the J call TRBJ1-1; 7 nucleotides match TRBD1. The germline CDR1 and CDR2 sequences are SGHDN and FVKESK. V shed 2 bases, J shed 0 bases, and the junction held 6 bases outside the gene matches. The CDR3 has 16 residues. In DNA, the CDR3 is TGTGCCAGCAGCCAACTGACAGGGTATATGAACACTGAAGCTTTCTTT. This sequence encodes CASSQLTGYMNTEAFF.

This clone was found many times. CDR3 nucleotide sequence: TGCGCCAGCAGCTTGGGGCAGATTAATATCCATGGCTACACCTTC. Amino acids: CASSLGQINIHGYTF. The V call is TRBV5-1, the J call TRBJ1-2; no firm D call. V shed 0 bases and J shed 6 bases, with 15 bases lying between them. This CDR3 spans 15 amino acids. Germline lookup yields CDR1 SGHRS and CDR2 YFSETQ.

V and J are TRBV20-1 and TRBJ2-1; possibly TRBD1 for D (5 bases). The germline V gene has CDR1 DFQATT and CDR2 SNEGSKA (reference sequence). Trimming left V 5 bases short and J 3 bases short, with 8 bases between. This CDR3 is built from 12 residues. The CDR3 DNA reads TGCAGTGCTCAGGGAAACTACAATGAGCAGTTCTTC. Translation: CSAQGNYNEQFF.

Many counts were recorded for this clone. Relative to the germline gene, one junction end is altered; a read error may explain this. The chain couples TRBV6-1 to TRBJ2-1, with D tentatively TRBD2 (6 bases). The CDR3 loop spans 15 amino acids. Germline V gene lookup returns CDR1 MNHNS and CDR2 SASEGT. DNA of the CDR3: TGTGCCAGCAACCCGCTAGCGAGTAACGGCAATGAGCGGTTCTTC. It specifies CASNPLASNGNERFF.